A selection of T cell receptor beta chains follows, all from one sample in a study of OX40 agonist ivuxolimab in advanced cancers. Clones were read by immunoSEQ multiplex PCR, and TCRdb kept only the in-frame ones, dropping some. The sample holds nearly 45,000 clones, 89% seen once. The material was CD4+ or CD8+ T cells sorted from blood, obtained in a trial of the OX40 agonist ivuxolimab. These receptors all stem from an adult with an advanced solid tumor such as melanoma, head and neck, liver or kidney cancer. Each CDR3 is given with its conserved first and last residue. Each record gives: D gene, clone size, V gene, J gene, CDR3 protein, CDR3 DNA. D genes are given only for firm matches. Clone sizes are given selectively: once, few, many, or a class where the clone is expanded.

TRBD2	-	TRBV2	TRBJ2-7	CASRGPTSGGSSYEQYF	TGTGCCAGCAGGGGCCCAACTAGCGGAGGGAGCTCCTACGAGCAGTACTTC
-	-	TRBV4-1	TRBJ2-1	CASSPAQGLYNNEQFF	TGCGCCAGCAGCCCAGCCCAGGGACTGTACAACAATGAGCAGTTCTTC
-	once	TRBV27	TRBJ1-6	CASSFSRSNSPLHF	TGTGCCAGCAGTTTCAGCAGGTCTAATTCACCCCTCCACTTT
-	-	TRBV19	TRBJ2-7	CASSGALSPPYEQYF	TGTGCCAGTAGTGGGGCATTGTCCCCCCCGTACGAGCAGTACTTC
-	-	TRBV6-1	TRBJ1-6	CATNLDSPLHF	TGTGCCACCAACCTTGATTCACCCCTCCACTTT
TRBD1	-	TRBV27	TRBJ1-1	CASSLRWDREGGNTEAFF	TGTGCCAGCAGTTTAAGGTGGGACAGGGAAGGGGGAAACACTGAAGCTTTCTTT
-	few	TRBV27	TRBJ1-5	CASSSQGAGQPQHF	TGTGCCAGCAGTTCCCAGGGCGCGGGTCAGCCCCAGCATTTT
-	-	TRBV6-1	TRBJ1-1	CASSEVPVFEAFF	TGTGCCAGCAGTGAAGTTCCCGTATTTGAAGCTTTCTTT
-	-	TRBV6-1	TRBJ2-7	CASRGTTETYEQYF	TGTGCCAGCAGGGGGACGACGGAAACCTACGAGCAGTACTTC
-	-	TRBV7-6	TRBJ2-7	CASSSRVSSYEQYF	TGTGCCAGCAGCTCCAGGGTATCATCCTACGAGCAGTACTTC
-	-	TRBV6-5	TRBJ1-1	CASSYSLVGGTEAFF	TGTGCCAGCAGTTACTCCCTGGTAGGGGGCACTGAAGCTTTCTTT
-	-	TRBV6-1	TRBJ2-3	CASSEYGPGRALSTDTQYF	TGTGCCAGCAGTGAATACGGCCCCGGTAGAGCCCTTAGCACAGATACGCAGTATTTT
-	-	TRBV7-2	TRBJ1-6	CASSPPRQVYNSPLHF	TGTGCCAGCAGCCCCCCCCGGCAGGTCTATAATTCACCCCTCCACTTT
TRBD1	-	TRBV30	TRBJ2-7	CAWSKPGTALNEQYF	TGTGCCTGGAGTAAACCAGGGACAGCGCTTAACGAGCAGTACTTC
-	-	TRBV7-8	TRBJ2-7	CASSLARGNYEQYF	TGTGCCAGCAGCTTAGCTCGAGGAAACTACGAGCAGTACTTC
-	-	TRBV5-4	TRBJ1-2	CAEGRQVEGYTF	TGTGCCGAGGGGCGGCAGGTGGAAGGCTACACCTTC
-	-	TRBV13	TRBJ1-5	CASSLRSLGRGNQPQHF	TGTGCCAGCAGCTTAAGATCCCTCGGACGGGGGAATCAGCCCCAGCATTTT
TRBD1	-	TRBV15	TRBJ1-4	CATTDRVEEKLFF	TGTGCCACCACAGACAGGGTAGAGGAAAAACTGTTTTTT
-	-	TRBV30	TRBJ2-7	CAWSRGRPVYEQYF	TGTGCCTGGAGTAGGGGCAGGCCAGTATACGAGCAGTACTTC
-	-	TRBV11-2	TRBJ2-1	CASSPPWPNYNEQFF	TGTGCCAGCAGCCCCCCTTGGCCGAACTACAATGAGCAGTTCTTC
-	-	TRBV4-1	TRBJ2-7	CASSQYTGTRPTYEQYF	TGCGCCAGCAGCCAATATACCGGGACTCGACCCACCTACGAGCAGTACTTC
-	-	TRBV30	TRBJ2-2	CAWRFNGELFF	TGTGCCTGGAGGTTTAACGGGGAGCTGTTTTTT
-	-	TRBV27	TRBJ2-2	CASSLFQRAANTGELFF	TGTGCCAGCAGTTTGTTCCAGAGGGCAGCGAACACCGGGGAGCTGTTTTTT
TRBD1	-	TRBV6-5	TRBJ1-1	CASSYSTGGILAFF	TGTGCCAGCAGTTACTCGACAGGGGGCATCTTGGCTTTCTTT
-	-	TRBV6-6	TRBJ1-2	CASSYGYGYTF	TGTGCCAGCAGTTACGGCTATGGCTACACCTTC
-	-	TRBV7-9	TRBJ2-3	CASSYIGGLTDTQYF	TGTGCCAGCAGCTACATTGGGGGGCTCACAGATACGCAGTATTTT